This record covers a single T cell receptor beta chain. The data belong to a study of blood T cell repertoires in COVID-19. The study recruited people aged 18 to 89 years across around 24 US areas. Among Cohort 3 donors, those recovered had two negative PCRs, clearance, or symptom resolution. Clones were read by immunoSEQ multiplex PCR, and TCRdb kept only the in-frame ones, dropping some. Of about 200,000 clones listed, 80% to 90% were seen once; the top ten hold roughly 8.8%. Sequencing used PBMCs or T cells enriched from blood (not recorded which). The clonotype originates from a woman aged 18-29 years who had recovered from COVID-19.

Here the CDR3 DNA reads TGTGCCATCGGCGGTGGTGGCAATCAGCCCCAGCATTTT. This encodes CAIGGGGNQPQHF. The chain uses TRBV6-5 and TRBJ1-5; D is uncertain. This CDR3 comprises 13 residues. Germline V gene data show CDR1 as MNHEY and CDR2 as SVGAGI. Trimming took 10 bases from V and 2 from J, leaving 12 bases between them.